This T cell receptor beta chain is drawn from a study of T cells in Graves' hyperthyroidism and ophthalmopathy. Template material for amplifying TCR beta CDR3 regions consisted of RNA transcripts. The HTBI set primed first-round TCR CDR3 RT-PCR. Each CDR3 protein is one row after TCRdb ran MiXCR on the multiplex PCR reads. The data show hundreds of thousands of distinct CDR3 sequences, 14% to 15% seen once. Looked up from germline, CDR1 is SEHNR and CDR2 is FQNEAQ (reference sequence). Between the trimmed V and J ends, which lost 7 bases and 2 bases, there was a span of 14 bases. There are 14 residues in the CDR3. This clonotype occurred a few times.

The sequencing sample was made of blood. The sequence derives from a woman aged 40-49 years with Graves' ophthalmopathy. V gene TRBV7-9 combines with J gene TRBJ2-5; the D gene is possibly TRBD1 (6 bases). CDR3 in amino acids: CASTRFTGQETQYF. The CDR3, as DNA: TGTGCCAGCACCCGGTTTACAGGGCAAGAGACCCAGTACTTC.